The 2 T cell receptor beta chains presented below share a single source sample, sequenced in a study of T-cell reconstitution after alpha-beta-depleted transplantation in children. As it was prepared, the TCRbeta library received unique molecular identifiers. MiXCR was run by TCRdb on the PCR reads, yielding one entry per CDR3 protein. Among about 610,000 distinct CDR3 sequences listed, under 12% were seen once. Here the sequenced sample was PBMCs from the stem cell graft donor, taken from the stem cell graft. The source is a human donor who donated a stem cell graft to a child with acute myeloid leukemia.

This clonotype was seen a few times. The chain combines TRBV20-1 with TRBJ2-7, with TRBD2 as a possible D gene (6 bases). Trimming left V 5 bases short and J 6 bases short, with 17 bases between. The CDR3 runs to 13 residues. Germline V gene sequence: CDR1 DFQATT, CDR2 SNEGSKA (reference sequence). In nucleotides, the CDR3 is TGCAGTGCTGGAAGGACTACCCCCGGCGAGCAGTACTTC. This gives the protein CSAGRTTPGEQYF.

The sample holds many counts of this clonotype. The V gene is TRBV12-3 or TRBV12-4, the J gene TRBJ2-3; D unresolved. V gave up 3 bases and J gave up 0 bases, with 7 bases separating them. The CDR3 runs 14 residues. CDR3: CASSFSYSTDTQYF. CDR3 sequence (DNA): TGTGCCAGCAGTTTTAGTTACAGCACAGATACGCAGTATTTT.